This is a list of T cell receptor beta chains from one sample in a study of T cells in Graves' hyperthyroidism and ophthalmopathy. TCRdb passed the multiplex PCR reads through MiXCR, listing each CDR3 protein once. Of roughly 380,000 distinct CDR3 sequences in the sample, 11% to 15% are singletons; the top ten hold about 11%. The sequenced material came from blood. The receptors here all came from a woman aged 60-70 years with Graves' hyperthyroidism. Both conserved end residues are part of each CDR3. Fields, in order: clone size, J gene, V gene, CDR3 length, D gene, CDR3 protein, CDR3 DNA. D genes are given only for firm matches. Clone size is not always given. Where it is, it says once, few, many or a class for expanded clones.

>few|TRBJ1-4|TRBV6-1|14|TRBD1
CASSADRAREKLFF
TGTGCCAGCAGTGCTGACAGGGCACGTGAAAAACTGTTTTTT
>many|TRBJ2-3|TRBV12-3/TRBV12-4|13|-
CASRPHSTDTQYF
TGTGCCAGTCGGCCTCATAGCACAGATACGCAGTATTTT
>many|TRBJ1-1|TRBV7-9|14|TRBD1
CASSLVTGLTEAFF
TGTGCCAGCAGCTTAGTGACAGGGTTGACTGAAGCTTTCTTT
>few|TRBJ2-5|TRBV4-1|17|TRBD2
CASSDTSSGRASETQYF
TGCGCCAGCAGCGACACCTCTAGCGGGAGGGCTTCAGAGACCCAGTACTTC
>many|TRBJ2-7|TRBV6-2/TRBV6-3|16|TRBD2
CASSRPTSGLSYEQYF
TGTGCCAGCAGTCGTCCGACTAGCGGGCTTTCCTACGAGCAGTACTTC
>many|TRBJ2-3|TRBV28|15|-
CASSFRGFVTDTQYF
TGTGCCAGCAGTTTCCGGGGTTTTGTTACAGATACGCAGTATTTT
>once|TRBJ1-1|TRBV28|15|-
CASSLVGTSNTEAFF
TGTGCCAGCAGTTTAGTAGGGACGTCAAACACTGAAGCTTTCTTT
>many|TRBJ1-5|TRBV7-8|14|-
CASSTVSSNQPQHF
TGTGCCAGCAGCACCGTATCTAGCAATCAGCCCCAGCATTTT
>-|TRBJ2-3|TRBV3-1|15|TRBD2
CASSQSGTSGDTQYF
TGTGCCAGCAGCCAATCAGGGACTAGCGGAGATACGCAGTATTTT
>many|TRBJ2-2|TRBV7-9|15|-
CASSLSQGTTGELFF
TGTGCCAGCAGCTTAAGCCAGGGGACCACCGGGGAGCTGTTTTTT
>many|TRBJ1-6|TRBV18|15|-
CASSPQGPRDSPLHF
TGTGCCAGCTCACCACAGGGTCCGAGGGATTCACCCCTCCACTTT
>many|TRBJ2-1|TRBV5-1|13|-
CASRPRGYNEQFF
TGCGCCAGCAGGCCGAGGGGGTACAATGAGCAGTTCTTC
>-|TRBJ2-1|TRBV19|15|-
CASRRAASSYNEQFF
TGTGCCAGTAGAAGAGCCGCTAGCTCCTACAATGAGCAGTTCTTC
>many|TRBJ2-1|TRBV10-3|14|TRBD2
CAISDPSGIAEQFF
TGTGCCATCAGTGATCCTAGCGGGATAGCTGAGCAGTTCTTC
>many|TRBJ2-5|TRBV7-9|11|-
CASSFSETQYF
TGTGCCAGCAGCTTTTCTGAGACCCAGTACTTC
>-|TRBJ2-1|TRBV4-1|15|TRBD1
CASSSRTGPVIEQFF
TGCGCCAGCAGCTCCCGGACAGGGCCGGTAATTGAGCAGTTCTTC
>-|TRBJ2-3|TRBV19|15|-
CASSIGGGSTDTQYF
TGTGCCAGTAGTATAGGCGGCGGTTCCACAGATACGCAGTATTTT
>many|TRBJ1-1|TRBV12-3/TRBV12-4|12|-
CASTGTFTEAFF
TGTGCCAGCACGGGGACGTTCACTGAAGCTTTCTTT
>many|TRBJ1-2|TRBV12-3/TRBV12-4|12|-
CASSLVRMGYTF
TGTGCCAGCAGTTTAGTGAGGATGGGCTACACCTTC
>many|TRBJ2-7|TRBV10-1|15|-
CALWFIPPSSYEQYF
TGCGCCCTTTGGTTCATACCCCCCAGCTCCTACGAGCAGTACTTC
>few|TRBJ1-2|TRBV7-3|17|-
CASSLGYRSAGAYGYTF
TGTGCCAGCAGCTTAGGGTATCGGTCAGCGGGAGCCTATGGCTACACCTTC
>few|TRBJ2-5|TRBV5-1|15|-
CASSFGRRGRETQYF
TGCGCCAGCAGCTTTGGTAGGAGGGGCAGAGAGACCCAGTACTTC
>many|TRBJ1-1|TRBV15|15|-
CATSRWGGQDTEAFF
TGTGCCACCAGCCGATGGGGGGGGCAAGACACTGAAGCTTTCTTT
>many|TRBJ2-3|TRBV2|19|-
CASSEVKLRFTALGDTQYF
TGTGCCAGCAGTGAAGTTAAGCTAAGGTTTACGGCCCTTGGAGATACGCAGTATTTT
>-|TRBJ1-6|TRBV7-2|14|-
CASGRSSYNSPLHF
TGTGCCAGCGGTAGGAGCTCCTATAATTCACCCCTCCACTTT
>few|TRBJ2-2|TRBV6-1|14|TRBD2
CASSRGGNTGELFF
TGTGCCAGCAGTCGGGGGGGGAACACCGGGGAGCTGTTTTTT
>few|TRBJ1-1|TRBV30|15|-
CAWSPPNSGVTEAFF
TGTGCCTGGAGTCCGCCCAACTCCGGGGTCACTGAAGCTTTCTTT
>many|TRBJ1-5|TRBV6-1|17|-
CASSDGKGRGGNQPQHF
TGTGCCAGCAGTGATGGTAAAGGGAGAGGGGGCAATCAGCCCCAGCATTTT
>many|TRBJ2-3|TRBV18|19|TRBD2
CASSPPIAQASGSTDTQYF
TGTGCCAGCTCACCGCCGATAGCTCAGGCTAGCGGGAGCACAGATACGCAGTATTTT
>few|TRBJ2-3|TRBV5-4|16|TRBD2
CASSTGLAVDTDTQYF
TGTGCCAGCAGCACGGGACTAGCGGTTGACACAGATACGCAGTATTTT
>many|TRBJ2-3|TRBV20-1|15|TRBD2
CSASHMLTSGDTQYF
TGCAGTGCTAGCCACATGCTTACTAGCGGCGATACGCAGTATTTT
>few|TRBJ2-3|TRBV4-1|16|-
CASSLGGFRGADTQYF
TGCGCCAGCAGCCTAGGCGGTTTTAGGGGCGCGGATACGCAGTATTTT
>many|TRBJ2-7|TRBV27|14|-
CASSSPARLQEQYF
TGTGCCAGCAGTTCCCCGGCCCGTCTCCAAGAGCAGTACTTC
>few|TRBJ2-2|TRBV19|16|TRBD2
CASSPRTSGYTGELFF
TGTGCCAGTAGTCCCAGGACTAGCGGGTACACCGGGGAGCTGTTTTTT
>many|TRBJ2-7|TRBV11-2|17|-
CASSLVGHRGGIYEQYF
TGTGCCAGCAGCTTAGTAGGCCACAGGGGGGGGATCTACGAGCAGTACTTC
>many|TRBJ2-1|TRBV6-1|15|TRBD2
CASSAASGPYNEQFF
TGTGCCAGCAGTGCTGCTAGCGGACCATACAATGAGCAGTTCTTC
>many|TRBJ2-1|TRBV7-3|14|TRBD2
CASSRGGLYNEQFF
TGTGCCAGCTCACGCGGGGGGTTATACAATGAGCAGTTCTTC
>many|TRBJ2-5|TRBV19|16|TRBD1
CASSIQGQTQQETQYF
TGTGCCAGTAGTATTCAGGGACAGACCCAACAAGAGACCCAGTACTTC
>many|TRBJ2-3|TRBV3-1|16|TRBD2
CASSQLAGANTDTQYF
TGTGCCAGCAGCCAACTAGCGGGGGCTAACACAGATACGCAGTATTTT
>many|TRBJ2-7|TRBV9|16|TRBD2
CASSVGSLAGGPEQYF
TGTGCCAGCAGCGTAGGATCGCTAGCGGGAGGGCCCGAGCAGTACTTC
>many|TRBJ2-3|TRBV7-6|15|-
CASSFGGGVTDTQYF
TGTGCCAGCAGCTTTGGCGGAGGGGTCACAGATACGCAGTATTTT